This paragraph covers one TCR beta chain sequence. CDR1 and CDR2 (germline): DFQATT, SNEGSKA (reference sequence). The ends lost 2 bases at V and 2 bases at J; junction bases unmatched: 7. This CDR3 is built from 16 residues. Investigators took around 10 milliliters of peripheral blood from every donor. This sample stems from a study of blood T cells in healthy people across ages. The authors ran a second PCR of roughly 6 to 11 cycles using a sample-barcoded 5' primer and a J-beta primer mix. A single record per CDR3 protein comes from TCRdb applying MiXCR to the 5' RACE reads. The sample records approximately 820,000 distinct CDR3 sequences, about 42% being singletons.

Sequencing used blood. The chain is built from TRBV20-1 and TRBJ2-3; the match to TRBD1 covers 10 bases. This TCR came from a man in his 60s in good health. CDR3 sequence reads: CSARTRDRGFTDTQYF. As DNA, the CDR3 is TGCAGTGCTAGAACCCGGGACAGGGGTTTCACAGATACGCAGTATTTT.